This T cell receptor (beta chain) was retrieved from a study of cytomegalovirus exposure and HLA in healthy donors. Study conclusions and caveats: It emerged from a later analysis that several of the most significant clusters appeared to be linked to common viral pathogens. Researchers left out some V segments, among them TRBV6-2 and TRBV6-3, as indistinguishable. Presence/absence results assume similar sequencing depth per donor, which may not hold. Confirmation in vitro established that a few CMV-associated chains were specific for CMV antigens.

Both 60 Vbeta primers and 13 Jbeta primers went into the PCR. Only in-frame clones appear in the TCRdb table, and some are missing; sequencing was by immunoSEQ multiplex PCR. The table records more than 85,000 clones, just under 80% of them present only once. For this clone: The antigen is not known.

V trimming: 6 bases; J trimming: 4 bases; junction bases outside the gene matches: 9. Per germline, CDR1 MDHEN and CDR2 SYDVKM. This CDR3 region has 15 residues. This TCR derives from a male donor in good health and CMV-seronegative. The sample comprised PBMCs. V usage is TRBV28 and J usage is TRBJ1-2; TRBD1 matches at 9 bases. The chain's CDR3 is CASSPGDRELYGYTF. The CDR3 nucleotides are TGTGCCAGCAGCCCCGGGGACAGGGAGCTCTATGGCTACACCTTC.